The T cell receptor (beta chain) under discussion was sequenced for a study of glioma-infiltrating T cells. The iRepertoire nested amplicon-rescue multiplex PCR amplified TCR alpha and beta CDR3s from RNA. Using its own MiXCR run on the multiplex PCR reads, TCRdb lists one record per CDR3 protein. In the table there are about 140,000 distinct CDR3 sequences, 35% to 50% of which are singletons. In this sample, this clonotype turned up a few times. V was pared by 5 bases and J by 6 bases, with 17 bases between. The germline CDR1 and CDR2 sequences are MNHEY and SMNVEV (reference sequence). CDR3 length: 15 residues.

The clonotype comes from a human donor with low-grade glioma or glioblastoma, undergoing nonglioma brain surgery, or in good health (not recorded which). The sequenced sample was glioma tissue, nonneoplastic brain tissue, or PBMCs (not recorded which). The chain uses TRBV27 and TRBJ2-1, with D perhaps matching TRBD1 or TRBD2 (5 bases each). The CDR3 DNA follows: TGTGCCAGCAGTAGCCGGGCTCCGAGGGGCAATGAGCAGTTCTTC. It encodes CASSSRAPRGNEQFF.